This TCR beta chain was observed in a study of T cells in Graves' hyperthyroidism and ophthalmopathy. TCR beta CDR3 regions were amplified from RNA transcripts. HTBI primers were the set used in a first-round RT-PCR of the TCR CDR3. Each CDR3 protein gets one entry after TCRdb re-called the multiplex PCR reads with MiXCR. The table lists 550,000 to 600,000 distinct CDR3 sequences, around 42% of them singletons. Uncontrolled infections, other autoimmune diseases, pregnancy or lactation led to exclusion of patients. CDR3 length: 13 amino acids. The V gene's germline CDR1 is SEHNR and CDR2 FQNEAQ (reference sequence). The V end was cut by 3 bases, the J end by 7 bases, with 13 bases between.

The chain links TRBV7-9 to TRBJ2-7, with D uncertain. The receptor was derived from an adult woman with Graves' disease, either hyperthyroidism or ophthalmopathy (not recorded which). Sequencing was performed on peripheral blood or thyroid tissue (not recorded which). This CDR3 reads CASSFGFLGEQYF. The CDR3 DNA sequence: TGTGCCAGCAGCTTTGGATTCTTGGGGGAGCAGTACTTC. The complete variable domain, with remaining parts taken from reference TRBV7-9 and TRBJ2-7, reads DTGVSQNPRHKITKRGQNVTFRCDPISEHNRLYWYRQTLGQGPEFLTYFQNEAQLEKSRLLSDRFSAERPKGSFSTLEIQRTEQGDSAMYLCASSFGFLGEQYFGPGTRLTVT.